These 25 T cell receptor beta chains share one sample of origin, sequenced in a study of glioma-infiltrating T cells. Using RNA template, CDR3s of TCR alpha and beta were amplified with iRepertoire arm-PCR. TCRdb re-analysed the multiplex PCR reads in MiXCR, keeping a single row per CDR3 protein. Among approximately 100,000 distinct CDR3 sequences listed, 25% to 30% were seen once. Sequencing was done on a sample of glioma tissue, nonneoplastic brain tissue, or PBMCs (not recorded which). The source is a human donor with low-grade glioma or glioblastoma, undergoing nonglioma brain surgery, or in good health (not recorded which).

The chain joins TRBV11-2 to TRBJ2-7; D unresolved. Trimming removed 0 bases at V and 6 bases at J, with 9 bases between. The CDR3 has 13 residues. In germline, CDR1 is SGHAT, CDR2 FQNNGV. The CDR3 loop is CASSLDVPVEQYF. The CDR3 DNA reads TGTGCCAGCAGCTTAGATGTGCCAGTCGAGCAGTACTTC.

This clonotype was seen at least ten times. CDR3 sequence: CASSSNTNIRLAFF. The CDR3 nucleotides read TGCGCCAGCAGCTCAAACACCAACATAAGGTTGGCTTTCTTT. This sequence joins TRBV5-1 and TRBJ1-1; D call uncertain. The CDR3 contains 14 residues. The V end lost 3 bases, the J end lost 11 bases, and 20 bases lay between the germline ends. The germline gives CDR1 SGHRS, CDR2 YFSETQ.

Here the CDR3 reads CASSQARGTGGAGTEAFF. CDR3 nucleotide sequence: TGCGCCAGCAGCCAAGCCCGAGGGACAGGGGGCGCGGGCACTGAAGCTTTCTTT. V is TRBV4-1 and J is TRBJ1-1; TRBD1 matches at 12 bases. This CDR3 contains 18 residues. The V and J ends lost 1 base and 4 bases, in that order; junction bases with no gene match: 10. The germline V gene has CDR1 MGHRA and CDR2 YSYEKL.

This clonotype was counted ten times or more. The chain uses TRBV7-2 and TRBJ1-1, with D uncertain. The ends were cut back, 4 bases at V and 1 base at J, with 10 bases in the middle. Germline-derived CDR1 and CDR2 are SGHTA and FQGNSA. CDR3 size: 14 residues. The CDR3 DNA reads TGTGCCAGCAGCTACTCGACGGGGAACACTGAAGCTTTCTTT. It codes for CASSYSTGNTEAFF.

In its sample, this clonotype was seen many times. The chain has TRBV3-1 and TRBJ2-1; 10 bases are shared with TRBD2. The V gene end was trimmed by 6 bases and the J gene end by 1 base; junction bases not matched to a gene: 3. CDR1 LGHDT and CDR2 YNNKEL come from the germline V gene (reference sequence). This CDR3 comprises 15 residues. CDR3 sequence reads: CASSHSGGSYNEQFF. CDR3 DNA sequence: TGTGCCAGCAGTCATAGCGGGGGGTCCTACAATGAGCAGTTCTTC.

This clonotype was observed once. Its ends do not fully match the called genes, so a read error is possible. The J gene is TRBJ1-5, the V gene TRBV12-3 or TRBV12-4; TRBD1 matches at 8 bases. The CDR3 spans 15 residues. CDR3 nucleotides: TGTGCCAGCAGTTTAGGGACAGGGTTACGATCGCCCAAGCATTTT. It specifies CASSLGTGLRSPKHF.

Notes on this clonotype: This may stem from a read error, because a much larger clone lies one nucleotide away. The chain is built from TRBV4-1 and TRBJ2-3; 10 bases agree with TRBD1. The length of the CDR3 is 21 residues. Germline V lookup: CDR1 MGHRA, CDR2 YSYEKL. In DNA, the CDR3 is TGCGCCAACAGCCAAGGTTTGGGTACCGGGACAGGGGTTTCTAGCACAGATACGCAGTATTTT. This translates into CANSQGLGTGTGVSSTDTQYF.

In regard to this clonotype: A single base separates this from a much larger clone, so it may be a read error. This sequence joins TRBV4-1 and TRBJ2-7; D is unclear. Germline CDR1 and CDR2: MGHRA and YSYEKL. The ends were cut back, 0 bases at V and 2 bases at J, with 17 bases in the middle. The CDR3 runs to 17 residues. The CDR3 bases are TGCGCCAGCAGCCAAGATCCCACCCCCAGGAAAGCCTACGAGCAGTACTTC. Translated, it gives CASSQDPTPRKAYEQYF.

This clonotype was counted ten times or more. V usage is TRBV5-1 and J usage is TRBJ2-5; D is uncertain. The V end lost 7 bases, the J end lost 4 bases, and 5 bases lay between the germline ends. The CDR3 runs 10 residues. Germline-derived CDR1 and CDR2 are SGHRS and YFSETQ. The CDR3 spells CASGAETQYF. The CDR3 nucleotides are TGCGCCAGCGGAGCAGAGACCCAGTACTTC. Supplemented by reference TRBV5-1 and TRBJ2-5, the full variable domain reads KAGVTQTPRYLIKTRGQQVTLSCSPISGHRSVSWYQQTPGQGLQFLFEYFSETQRNKGNFPGRFSGRQFSNSRSEMNVSTLELGDSALYLCASGAETQYFGPGTRLLVL.

The rearrangement links TRBV9 to TRBJ2-1, with D perhaps matching TRBD1 (6 bases). V shed 1 base and J shed 6 bases, with 17 bases lying between them. The CDR3 sequence is 16 residues long. Germline V gives CDR1 SGDLS, CDR2 YYNGEE. CDR3 loop: CASSVSEMGATNEQFF. The CDR3, as DNA: TGTGCCAGCAGCGTATCCGAAATGGGGGCTACCAATGAGCAGTTCTTC.

The J gene is TRBJ2-7, the V gene TRBV6-1; unclear D gene. V lost 7 bases, J lost 6 bases, and 13 bases lay in between. The CDR3 runs to 12 residues. Germline CDR1 is MNHNS and CDR2 is SASEGT. The CDR3 nucleotides are TGTGCCAGCACCCCCGCCCCCCCCGAGCAGTACTTC. The encoded protein is CASTPAPPEQYF.

The chain is built from TRBV11-2 and TRBJ2-1, with a weak D call TRBD2 (6 bases). The V end lost 2 bases, the J end lost 2 bases, and 19 bases lay between the germline ends. The CDR3 has 18 residues. Germline V gene data show CDR1 as SGHAT and CDR2 as FQNNGV. The CDR3 sequence is CASSLRLGGSVPYNEQFF. In DNA, the CDR3 is TGTGCCAGCAGCTTAAGGCTGGGGGGATCTGTCCCCTACAATGAGCAGTTCTTC.

Remarks on this clonotype: A single base separates this from a much larger clone, so it may be a read error. The chain joins TRBV5-1 to TRBJ2-2; possibly TRBD1 for D (6 bases). The germline V gene has CDR1 SGHRS and CDR2 YFSETQ. Between the trimmed V and J ends, which lost 2 bases and 2 bases, there was a span of 13 bases. There are 16 residues in the CDR3. CDR3 region: CASSFLSRGNTGELFF. The CDR3 DNA reads TGCGCCAGCAGCTTCCTTAGCAGGGGAAACACCGGGGAGCTGTTTTTT.

V usage is TRBV11-1 and J usage is TRBJ2-3; 10 nucleotides align to TRBD1. Losses at the gene ends were 3 bases for V and 1 base for J; bases not matched to a gene: 10. The CDR3 is 18 amino acids. CDR1 is SGHAT, CDR2 FQDESV, per germline (reference sequence). CDR3 DNA: TGTGCCAGCAGCTTCCCGGGACAGGGGTCCGCACGCACAGATACGCAGTATTTT. Translation: CASSFPGQGSARTDTQYF.

Many counts were recorded for this clonotype. This sequence joins TRBV4-3 and TRBJ1-2; D is undetermined. The germline V gene has CDR1 LGHNA and CDR2 YSLEER. V lost 4 bases, J lost 2 bases, and 8 bases lay in between. This CDR3 region has 13 residues. The CDR3 protein is CASSRDSNYGYTF. The CDR3 nucleotides read TGCGCCAGCAGCCGGGATTCGAACTATGGCTACACCTTC.

This clonotype was seen ten or more times. The chain links TRBV12-3 or TRBV12-4 to TRBJ1-4; D might be TRBD1 (5 bases). CDR3 size: 15 residues. Trimming removed 5 bases at V and 0 bases at J, with 10 bases between. CDR3 nucleotide sequence: TGTGCCAGCAGTATCCGGGACCCAACTAATGAAAAACTGTTTTTT. It specifies CASSIRDPTNEKLFF.

This clonotype was counted a single time. The junction departs from germline at one end; a sequencing error may be responsible. The DNA of the CDR3 is TGCAGCGTTGGAATCCCCAGCGGGATCGACAATGAGCAGCTCTTC. Amino acids: CSVGIPSGIDNEQLF. The rearrangement joins TRBV29-1 to TRBJ2-1, with 7 bases matching TRBD2. The CDR3 extends over 15 amino acids. Germline-derived CDR1 and CDR2 are SQVTM and ANQGSEA.

At least ten counts were recorded for this clonotype. The chain recombines TRBV3-1 with TRBJ1-2, with 8 positions matching TRBD1. The J segment lost 3 bases and the V segment lost 3 bases, leaving 6 bases of the junction unmatched. The germline CDR1 and CDR2 sequences are LGHDT and YNNKEL (reference sequence). The CDR3 is made up of 15 amino acids. The CDR3 DNA is TGTGCCAGCAGCCATCCCAGGGGGCGCGACTATGGCTACACCTTC. Protein product: CASSHPRGRDYGYTF.

At least ten counts were recorded for this clonotype. The V call is TRBV7-2, the J call TRBJ1-2; 8 nucleotides match TRBD1. The CDR3 has 14 amino acids. J lost 8 bases, V lost 4 bases, and 9 bases had no gene match. Germline V gives CDR1 SGHTA, CDR2 FQGNSA. The DNA of the CDR3 is TGTGCCAGCAGCTCAGGACAGGGATTGAAAGGCTACACCTTC. This encodes CASSSGQGLKGYTF.

This clonotype has a handful of counts. The V gene is TRBV5-1, the J gene TRBJ2-1, with TRBD2 identical over 7 bases. This CDR3 region has 13 residues. Germline-derived CDR1 and CDR2 are SGHRS and YFSETQ. Trimming took 2 bases from V and 5 from J; bases not matched to a gene: 1. The CDR3 loop reads CASSFGGNNEQFF. CDR3 nucleotide sequence: TGCGCCAGCAGCTTCGGGGGGAACAATGAGCAGTTCTTC.

This clonotype was observed many times. The genes are TRBV7-8 and TRBJ2-1; D may be TRBD1 (5 bases). CDR1 is SGHVS, CDR2 FQNEAQ, per germline. CDR3 length: 10 residues. V was shortened by 9 bases and J by 13 bases, with 13 bases between the two germline ends. CDR3 residues: CASWGDSQFF. The CDR3 DNA reads as TGTGCCAGTTGGGGCGATTCCCAGTTCTTC.

This clonotype was recorded many times. The rearrangement links TRBV4-2 to TRBJ1-1; D gene ambiguous. The CDR3 is 15 amino acids. In germline, CDR1 is LGHNA, CDR2 YNFKEQ. V was cut by 1 base and J by 0 bases, with 9 bases left in between. The CDR3 sequence: CASSQAAGMNTEAFF. The CDR3 DNA follows: TGTGCCAGCAGCCAAGCGGCAGGAATGAACACTGAAGCTTTCTTT.

A few counts support this clonotype. A read error may explain this, as a much larger clone is one base away. This CDR3 is missing its conserved last phenylalanine or tryptophan, likely due to a read error. V usage is TRBV5-1 and J usage is TRBJ1-2; D unclear. The CDR3 spans 14 residues. Germline loops: CDR1 SGHRS, CDR2 YFSETQ. Trimming pared 4 bases from V and 2 bases from J, leaving 12 bases between. The CDR3 DNA is TGCGCCAGCAGCCGCACGACGGCCAACTATGGCTACACCCTC. Protein: CASSRTTANYGYTL.

At least ten counts were recorded for this clonotype. This sequence joins TRBV15 and TRBJ1-5; D gene unclear. Deletions cut 2 bases from V and 0 bases from J, with 2 bases between. Germline V gene data show CDR1 as LNHNV and CDR2 as YYDKDF (reference sequence). There are 13 residues in the CDR3. CDR3 sequence reads: CATSRLSNQPQHF. Written as DNA, the CDR3 is TGTGCCACCAGCAGACTTAGCAATCAGCCCCAGCATTTT.

This clonotype was found many times. The J gene is TRBJ1-3, the V gene TRBV20-1; 7 nucleotides agree with TRBD1. The CDR3 covers 14 residues. CDR1 is DFQATT, CDR2 SNEGSKA, per germline (reference sequence). The V and J ends lost 5 bases and 7 bases, in that order; junction bases with no gene match: 11. The CDR3 spells CSAPPRGGGNTIYF. The CDR3 DNA reads TGCAGTGCTCCCCCCAGGGGGGGAGGGAACACCATATATTTT.